The 30 T cell receptor beta chains reported below all come from one sample, sequenced in a study of human T cells and chemical hapten exposure. From the RACE reads, TCRdb called clonotypes with MiXCR, one entry per CDR3 protein. The table records around 100,000 distinct CDR3 sequences, approximately 10% of them present only once. Time point of the sample: pre-sensitization, week 0. Treatment of the sample: therapeutic diphenylcyclopropenone sensitization with weekly scalp DPC. Sequencing used whole blood, obtained in connection with sensitization to the hapten diphenylcyclopropenone (DPC). The receptors derive from a woman aged 60-75 years with alopecia areata. Some clones in this sample may be carry-over from other donors' samples.

The sample holds many counts of this clonotype. The chain employs TRBV10-1 and TRBJ2-1, with D hard to call. This CDR3 comprises 12 residues. Trimming took off 4 bases at V and 11 bases at J, with 12 bases between the two ends. CDR1 WNHNN and CDR2 SYGVQD come from the germline V gene (reference sequence). CDR3 in amino acids: CASSVSGSKQFF. For the CDR3, the DNA is TGCGCCAGCAGTGTATCTGGAAGTAAGCAGTTCTTC.

This clonotype was counted many times. The chain has TRBV7-6 and TRBJ2-1; D might be TRBD1 (6 bases). V was trimmed by 5 bases and J by 2 bases, leaving 16 bases between them. Germline V gene data show CDR1 as SGHVS and CDR2 as FNYEAQ. CDR3 length: 16 amino acids. The CDR3 sequence: CASSQMGRGTYNEQFF. The CDR3 DNA sequence: TGTGCCAGCAGCCAGATGGGCAGGGGAACCTACAATGAGCAGTTCTTC.

The DNA for the CDR3 is TGTGCCAGCACGAGGGGGAATTATCAGCCCCAGCATTTT. Translation gives CASTRGNYQPQHF. The chain couples TRBV2 to TRBJ1-5, with a weak D call TRBD1 (6 bases). V lost 7 bases to trimming and J lost 5 bases, with 12 bases between them. The CDR3 is 13 residues long. Looked up from germline, CDR1 is SNHLY and CDR2 is FYNNEI.

This clonotype was detected ten times or more. The chain employs TRBV7-6 and TRBJ1-4; 7 bases agree with TRBD1. Germline trimming cut 4 bases from V and 5 bases from J; bases unmatched to any gene: 10. The CDR3 extends over 16 amino acids. CDR1 SGHVS and CDR2 FNYEAQ come from the germline V gene. The CDR3 DNA follows: TGTGCCAGCAGCTCCCTACCGGGACAGCCGAATGAAAAACTGTTTTTT. This sequence encodes CASSSLPGQPNEKLFF.

This clonotype appeared a few times. The chain employs TRBV18 and TRBJ1-2; 12 nucleotides line up with TRBD1. V was clipped by 3 bases and J by 2 bases; unmatched bases: 1. There are 15 residues in the CDR3. CDR1 is KGHSH and CDR2 is LQKENI in the germline V gene. CDR3 nucleotides: TGTGCCAGCTCACCCGGGACAGGGGGCAACTATGGCTACACCTTC. Translating it yields CASSPGTGGNYGYTF.

In this sample, this clonotype turned up a few times. The chain carries TRBV12-3 or TRBV12-4 and TRBJ2-1; D remains unclear. There are 15 residues in the CDR3. V lost 5 bases to trimming and J lost 5 bases, with 16 bases between them. In nucleotides, the CDR3 is TGTGCCAGCAGTCCCGAACAACGGCACCACAATGAGCAGTTCTTC. Translated, it gives CASSPEQRHHNEQFF.

This clonotype was found many times. V is TRBV5-1 and J is TRBJ1-6, with TRBD1 matching over 8 bases. The trim removed 0 bases at V and 4 bases at J, leaving 3 bases unmatched. The CDR3 is 16 residues long. CDR1 is SGHRS and CDR2 is YFSETQ in the germline V gene. The CDR3 DNA sequence: TGCGCCAGCAGCTTGGGAACAGGGGGATATAATTCACCCCTCCACTTT. Residues: CASSLGTGGYNSPLHF.

J is TRBJ2-6 and V is TRBV4-2; D call uncertain. The V end was cut by 5 bases, the J end by 2 bases, with 16 bases between. Germline CDR1 LGHNA, CDR2 YNFKEQ. This CDR3 spans 17 amino acids. The CDR3 loop reads CASSVRARLPGANVLTF. The CDR3 DNA sequence: TGTGCCAGCAGCGTCCGGGCCCGCCTCCCTGGGGCCAACGTCCTGACTTTC.

This clonotype was counted ten times or more. The J gene is TRBJ2-1, the V gene TRBV6-5, with D perhaps matching TRBD1 or TRBD2 (5 bases each). CDR3 length: 15 residues. V was cut by 5 bases and J by 3 bases, with 14 bases left in between. The germline V gene has CDR1 MNHEY and CDR2 SVGAGI. Here the CDR3 reads CASSGTGTNYNEQFF. The CDR3 DNA reads TGTGCCAGCAGTGGAACCGGGACCAACTACAATGAGCAGTTCTTC.

This clonotype has a count of ten or more. The chain couples TRBV3-1 to TRBJ1-5; D is unclear. Germline CDR1 and CDR2: LGHDT and YNNKEL (reference sequence). This CDR3 is built from 12 residues. Trimming pared 1 base from V and 12 bases from J, leaving 10 bases between. This CDR3 is CASSQVPGIQHF. In DNA form, the CDR3 reads TGTGCCAGCAGCCAAGTTCCCGGGATCCAGCATTTT.

The chain recombines TRBV7-2 with TRBJ2-5, with 11 bases matching TRBD1. Germline loops: CDR1 SGHTA, CDR2 FQGNSA. This CDR3 region has 17 residues. Trimming at V came to 2 bases and at J to 4 bases, leaving 9 bases not matched to a gene. The DNA of the CDR3 is TGTGCCAGCAGCTTAATCTTGGGGACAGGGGGTTCAGAGACCCAGTACTTC. Its translation: CASSLILGTGGSETQYF.

This clonotype showed up just a few times. The chain couples TRBV5-6 to TRBJ1-2; 7 bases agree with TRBD1. The germline V gene has CDR1 SGHDT and CDR2 YYEEEE. CDR3 length: 14 residues. The ends lost 4 bases at V and 6 bases at J; junction bases unmatched: 9. CDR3 nucleotide sequence: TGTGCCAGCAGCCTGGGAGACAGGGCCGATGGCTACACCTTC. This encodes CASSLGDRADGYTF.

In regard to this clonotype: It may be a read error: a sequence one base away is much more abundant. The genes are TRBV7-3 and TRBJ2-5; perhaps TRBD1 as D (6 bases). The CDR3 consists of 15 residues. Germline CDR1 is SGHTA and CDR2 is FQGTGA. Written as DNA, the CDR3 is TGTGCCTGCAGCTTAACGATGGGCAGGGGTGAGACCCAGTACTTC. Translated, it gives CACSLTMGRGETQYF.

This clonotype was detected ten times or more. The V and J genes are TRBV30 and TRBJ2-3, with 11 bases matching TRBD2. The CDR3 runs to 14 residues. Per the germline V gene, CDR1 is GTSNPN and CDR2 is SVGIG (reference sequence). J lost 8 bases, V lost 4 bases, and 8 bases had no gene match. CDR3 amino acids: CAWILAGVRGTQYF. The DNA for the CDR3 is TGTGCCTGGATACTAGCGGGGGTTCGCGGTACGCAGTATTTT. The variable domain in full, with the rest retrieved from reference TRBV30 and TRBJ2-3, is SQTIHQWPATLVQPVGSPLSLECTVEGTSNPNLYWYRQAAGRGLQLLFYSVGIGQISSEVPQNLSASRPQDRQFILSSKKLLLSDSGFYLCAWILAGVRGTQYFGPGTRLTVL.

The chain combines TRBV6-1 with TRBJ1-3, with D perhaps matching TRBD1 (5 bases). The CDR3 consists of 16 residues. In germline, CDR1 is MNHNS, CDR2 SASEGT. Deletions cut 6 bases from V and 1 base from J, with 16 bases between. The CDR3 loop reads CASRVLVGASGNTIYF. CDR3 DNA sequence: TGTGCCAGCAGGGTCCTTGTTGGGGCGTCTGGAAACACCATATATTTT.

A remark on this clonotype: A read error may account for a junction end that differs from germline. The CDR3 sequence is CASSQKGGRLAF. CDR3 coding DNA: TGTGCCAGCAGCCAAAAGGGGGGCAGGTTGGCCTTC. The rearrangement links TRBV3-1 to TRBJ1-2; a possible D gene is TRBD1 (6 bases). CDR1 is LGHDT and CDR2 is YNNKEL in the germline V gene (reference sequence). CDR3 length equals 12 residues. The whole variable domain, filled in from reference TRBV3-1 and TRBJ1-2, reads DTAVSQTPKYLVTQMGNDKSIKCEQNLGHDTMYWYKQDSKKFLKIMFSYNNKELIINETVPNRFSPKSPDKAHLNLHINSLELGDSAVYFCASSQKGGRLAFGSGTRLTVV.

This clonotype was counted a few times. The rearrangement links TRBV18 to TRBJ2-7; TRBD2 agrees at 8 bases. This CDR3 has 16 residues. Germline-derived CDR1 and CDR2 are KGHSH and LQKENI. J was trimmed by 6 bases and V by 3 bases; bases with no gene match: 13. Written as DNA, the CDR3 is TGTGCCAGCTCACCTCTAACCGGGGGGGCCGAAGGCGAGCAGTACTTC. This codes for CASSPLTGGAEGEQYF.

This clonotype was seen many times. The chain has TRBV10-3 and TRBJ2-3; the D is unclear. This CDR3 comprises 15 residues. Germline assignment: CDR1 ENHRY and CDR2 SYGVKD. V lost 6 bases and J lost 2, with 15 bases in between. The CDR3 sequence: CAIRAADTNTDTQYF. CDR3 nucleotides: TGTGCCATCAGGGCCGCCGACACGAACACAGATACGCAGTATTTT.

This chain joins TRBV3-1 and TRBJ2-7; D possibly corresponds to TRBD2 (5 bases). Germline lookup yields CDR1 LGHDT and CDR2 YNNKEL (reference sequence). The CDR3 covers 15 residues. The V gene lost 1 base and the J gene lost 5 bases, with 15 bases spanning the gap. CDR3 loop: CASSQVLGSWNEQYF. The DNA for the CDR3 is TGTGCCAGCAGCCAAGTTTTAGGGAGCTGGAACGAGCAGTACTTC.

This rearrangement joins TRBV5-1 to TRBJ2-1; weak D call: TRBD2 (6 bases). Trimming cost V 5 bases and J 9 bases, with 15 bases left between them. The CDR3 is made up of 13 amino acids. Germline V gives CDR1 SGHRS, CDR2 YFSETQ. CDR3 loop: CASSPANSGEQFF. In nucleotides, the CDR3 is TGCGCCAGCAGTCCTGCTAATAGCGGTGAGCAGTTCTTC.

This clonotype was counted between two and nine times. V is TRBV12-3 or TRBV12-4 and J is TRBJ1-5; 9 bases are shared with TRBD1. The trim removed 6 bases at V and 7 bases at J, leaving 13 bases unmatched. This CDR3 is 16 amino acids long. The CDR3 reads CASSPGGTGFLQPQHF. The CDR3 region has the DNA TGTGCCAGCAGCCCCGGCGGGACAGGGTTTCTACAGCCCCAGCATTTT.

This clonotype has a handful of counts. This chain uses TRBV6-6 with TRBJ2-2; D possibly corresponds to TRBD1 (5 bases). This CDR3 comprises 13 residues. V was shortened by 7 bases and J by 5 bases, with 11 bases between the two germline ends. CDR1 and CDR2 (germline): MNHNY, SVGAGI (reference sequence). The CDR3 loop reads CASTIRGTGELFF. In DNA, the CDR3 is TGTGCCAGCACCATTAGGGGAACCGGGGAGCTGTTTTTT.

This clonotype was detected many times. In DNA form, the CDR3 reads TGTGCCACCAGTGATCGTCAGGGGGACCAAGAGACCCAGTACTTC. Amino acid sequence: CATSDRQGDQETQYF. V usage is TRBV24-1 and J usage is TRBJ2-5, with 7 bases matching TRBD1. J was trimmed by 0 bases and V by 3 bases; bases with no gene match: 3. This CDR3 is built from 15 residues. CDR1 and CDR2 from the germline V gene are KGHDR and SFDVKD.

This clonotype was detected many times. The V and J genes are TRBV6-1 and TRBJ1-3; the D gene is possibly TRBD1 (5 bases). This CDR3 is built from 15 residues. Germline V CDR1 and CDR2: MNHNS, SASEGT. Trimming removed 6 bases from V and 0 bases from J, with 12 bases in between. CDR3 residues: CASSRQRSSGNTIYF. In nucleotides, the CDR3 is TGTGCCAGCAGCCGACAGAGGAGCTCTGGAAACACCATATATTTT.

This clonotype came up a few times. The rearrangement uses TRBV2 and TRBJ2-2; TRBD1 matches 7 bases. This CDR3 spans 16 amino acids. V lost 2 bases and J lost 4; bases outside the gene matches: 7. The germline CDR1 and CDR2 sequences are SNHLY and FYNNEI. CDR3 sequence: CASSEWETGPTGELFF. CDR3 in DNA: TGTGCCAGCAGTGAATGGGAGACAGGGCCCACCGGGGAGCTGTTTTTT.

A note on this clonotype: This sequence may be a read error, since a much larger clone differs from it by one base. The V gene is TRBV27, the J gene TRBJ1-6; no definite D call. The CDR3 has 10 amino acids. Germline V CDR1 and CDR2: MNHEY, SMNVEV (reference sequence). V gave up 8 bases and J gave up 7 bases, with 3 bases separating them. CDR3 sequence (DNA): TGTGCCAGCGTGAATTCACCCCTCCACTTT. Its protein is CASVNSPLHF.

This clonotype was detected ten times or more. The chain uses TRBV27 and TRBJ1-1; possible D gene TRBD1, 5 bases. Per germline, CDR1 MNHEY and CDR2 SMNVEV (reference sequence). Trimming pared 0 bases from V and 3 bases from J, leaving 5 bases between. The CDR3 sequence is 13 residues long. In nucleotides, the CDR3 is TGTGCCAGCAGTTTATCCAGGGACACTGAAGCTTTCTTT. Protein sequence: CASSLSRDTEAFF.

This clonotype appeared a few times. This chain joins TRBV6-5 and TRBJ2-7; D may be TRBD1 or TRBD2 (5 bases each). The V and J ends lost 6 bases and 2 bases respectively, with 14 bases between them. Per the germline V gene, CDR1 is MNHEY and CDR2 is SVGAGI. CDR3 size: 14 residues. CDR3 in amino acids: CASRIRDGTYEQYF. CDR3 DNA sequence: TGTGCCAGCAGGATTCGGGACGGAACCTACGAGCAGTACTTC.

This clonotype was observed at least ten times. The chain employs TRBV6-5 and TRBJ2-4, with 7 bases lining up with TRBD2. Germline CDR1 is MNHEY and CDR2 is SVGAGI. There are 14 residues in the CDR3. Germline trimming cut 10 bases from V and 9 bases from J; bases unmatched to any gene: 15. In DNA, the CDR3 is TGTGCCACAATGCCTGGGGGAGGGACGCGCATTCAGTACTTC. Amino acids: CATMPGGGTRIQYF.

This clonotype was observed a few times. The chain couples TRBV7-9 to TRBJ2-1, with TRBD2 matching over 7 bases. The germline V gene has CDR1 SEHNR and CDR2 FQNEAQ (reference sequence). Unmatched junction bases numbered 12, after V lost 6 bases and J lost 10 bases. CDR3 length equals 14 residues. The CDR3 is CASSPPPGGGEQFF. The CDR3 DNA reads TGTGCCAGCAGTCCACCACCGGGAGGCGGGGAGCAGTTCTTC. Full variable domain (remainder filled in from reference TRBV7-9 and TRBJ2-1): DTGVSQNPRHKITKRGQNVTFRCDPISEHNRLYWYRQTLGQGPEFLTYFQNEAQLEKSRLLSDRFSAERPKGSFSTLEIQRTEQGDSAMYLCASSPPPGGGEQFFGPGTRLTVL.